A selection of T cell receptor beta chains follows, all from one sample in a study of T cell repertoires in cytomegalovirus infection. TCRdb itself ran the reads through MiXCR, one entry per CDR3 protein. The data hold hundreds of thousands of distinct CDR3 sequences, with more than 20% observed a single time. Sequenced: CD8+ T cells from PBMCs. These TCRs come from a human donor in good health (CMV status not recorded). Some clones in this sample may be carry-over from other donors' samples. Each CDR3 is given with its conserved first and last residue. The order of the fields is CDR3 protein, CDR3 DNA, D gene, J gene, V gene, clone size. D genes are given only for firm matches. Some rows have no size entry. The others give once, few or many, or a class for an expanded clone.

CASSRAGALNTGELFF | TGTGCCAGCAGCAGAGCGGGGGCGTTAAACACCGGGGAGCTGTTTTTT | TRBD2 | TRBJ2-2 | TRBV11-2 | NA
CASSTPANRGTDTQYF | TGTGCCAGCAGCACACCCGCGAACAGGGGCACAGATACGCAGTATTTT | NA | TRBJ2-3 | TRBV28 | NA
CASSVRNRVPYEQYF | TGTGCCAGCAGTGTCAGGAACAGGGTCCCCTACGAGCAGTACTTC | NA | TRBJ2-7 | TRBV2 | NA
CASSLFREVSYNEQFF | TGTGCCAGCAGCCTCTTCAGGGAGGTCTCCTACAATGAGCAGTTCTTC | NA | TRBJ2-1 | TRBV11-2 | many
CASSPGTSAQETQYF | TGTGCCAGCAGTCCAGGGACTAGCGCCCAAGAGACCCAGTACTTC | TRBD2 | TRBJ2-5 | TRBV28 | NA
CASSAGGPGVGYTF | TGTGCCAGCAGCGCCGGGGGGCCAGGTGTGGGCTACACCTTC | NA | TRBJ1-2 | TRBV9 | NA
CASSPGTVGQETQYF | TGCGCCAGCTCCCCCGGGACGGTTGGCCAGGAGACCCAGTACTTC | NA | TRBJ2-5 | TRBV4-3 | NA
CASTPGHLATDTQYF | TGTGCCAGCACTCCGGGACACCTTGCCACAGATACGCAGTATTTT | NA | TRBJ2-3 | TRBV27 | few
CASSLSPGVLNTGELFF | TGTGCCAGCAGTCTATCCCCGGGGGTTCTCAACACCGGGGAGCTGTTTTTT | NA | TRBJ2-2 | TRBV27 | many
CASSWDRHEQFF | TGTGCCAGCAGTTGGGATAGACATGAGCAGTTCTTC | NA | TRBJ2-1 | TRBV6-6 | once
CSVSPGQGAGEQYF | TGCAGCGTTTCCCCGGGACAGGGGGCGGGGGAGCAGTACTTC | TRBD1 | TRBJ2-7 | TRBV29-1 | NA
CASREDGYEQYF | TGCGCCAGCAGGGAGGACGGCTACGAGCAGTACTTC | NA | TRBJ2-7 | TRBV10-2 | NA
CASSEDRYSNQPQHF | TGTGCCAGCAGCGAAGACAGGTATAGCAATCAGCCCCAGCATTTT | NA | TRBJ1-5 | TRBV5-5 | many
CASSPMSYNRDSSYEQYF | TGTGCCAGCTCACCCATGTCGTATAACCGGGACAGCTCCTACGAGCAGTACTTC | TRBD1 | TRBJ2-7 | TRBV18 | NA
CASSLTSGGLNNEQFF | TGTGCCAGCAGTTTGACGAGCGGGGGCCTGAACAATGAGCAGTTCTTC | TRBD2 | TRBJ2-1 | TRBV12-3/TRBV12-4 | few
CASSQVAGRAETQYF | TGTGCCAGCAGCCAGGTAGCGGGGCGAGCGGAGACCCAGTACTTC | TRBD2 | TRBJ2-5 | TRBV14 | NA
CAIRGLGGTEAFF | TGTGCCATCAGGGGACTAGGAGGCACTGAAGCTTTCTTT | NA | TRBJ1-1 | TRBV10-3 | few
CASSLDQGWTDTQYF | TGTGCCAGCAGCTTAGACCAGGGATGGACAGATACGCAGTATTTT | NA | TRBJ2-3 | TRBV7-9 | many